Listed below are T cell receptor beta chains from one sample, sequenced in a study of blood T cell repertoires in COVID-19. TCRdb's table, derived via immunoSEQ multiplex PCR, lists solely in-frame clones and lacks some. The sample holds approximately 210,000 clones; about 87% are singletons and the top ten take 1.5% to 2%. Sequenced sample: peripheral blood. These receptors came from a man aged 70-80 years with acute or convalescent COVID-19. The CDR3 runs from the conserved cysteine through the conserved F or W. A D gene is named only where the DNA matches it firmly. Size is omitted from some rows. Given values are once, few, many or a class for expanded clones.

DNA: TGTGCCAGCAGTGCGGACAGTAACACTGAAGCTTTCTTT; CDR3: CASSADSNTEAFF; size: once; D: -; J: TRBJ1-1; V: TRBV6-2/TRBV6-3
DNA: TGTGCCAGCAGCCAAGACGTCCTGACAGCCTTC; CDR3: CASSQDVLTAF; size: -; D: -; J: TRBJ1-2; V: TRBV3-1/TRBV3-2
DNA: TGTGCCAGCAGTATCCGCGGACTAGCGGGACTGAACACCGGGGAGCTGTTTTTT; CDR3: CASSIRGLAGLNTGELFF; size: -; D: TRBD2; J: TRBJ2-2; V: TRBV2
DNA: TGTGCCAGCAGCCCCCGAGGGGGCGGGGGGTACGAGCAGTACTTC; CDR3: CASSPRGGGGYEQYF; size: -; D: -; J: TRBJ2-7; V: TRBV7-9
DNA: TGCAGCGTTGATAGCCCGGACAGTGCTGGAAACACCATATATTTT; CDR3: CSVDSPDSAGNTIYF; size: -; D: -; J: TRBJ1-3; V: TRBV29-1
DNA: TGTGCCAGCAGCGGGACAGGGAAGTACTACGAGCAGTACTTC; CDR3: CASSGTGKYYEQYF; size: -; D: TRBD1; J: TRBJ2-7; V: TRBV5-6
DNA: TGTGCCAGCAGCTCAATGGGGACTAGCGGGTATTCCAATCCGTACTTC; CDR3: CASSSMGTSGYSNPYF; size: -; D: TRBD2; J: TRBJ2-7; V: TRBV7-2
DNA: TGTGCCAGCAACGATATGATGGGGGCCACTGAAGCTTTCTTT; CDR3: CASNDMMGATEAFF; size: -; D: -; J: TRBJ1-1; V: TRBV2
DNA: TGCGCCAGCAGCTGGGGACAGGGGGGCGGAACTAATGAAAAACTGTTTTTT; CDR3: CASSWGQGGGTNEKLFF; size: -; D: TRBD1; J: TRBJ1-4; V: TRBV5-1
DNA: TGTGCCAGCCTCCCCGGGACAGTAAACTACGAGCAGTACTTC; CDR3: CASLPGTVNYEQYF; size: once; D: TRBD1; J: TRBJ2-7; V: TRBV28
DNA: TGTGCCAGCAGCCCGGACGGACAAACTGGCTATGGCTACACCTTC; CDR3: CASSPDGQTGYGYTF; size: -; D: -; J: TRBJ1-2; V: TRBV4-2
DNA: TGCGCCAGCAGCGAGGACAGCTACTATGGCTACACCTTC; CDR3: CASSEDSYYGYTF; size: -; D: -; J: TRBJ1-2; V: TRBV5-1
DNA: TGTGCCAGTAGTATTTCAGCGGCCAGCTATAGCAATCAGCCCCAGCATTTT; CDR3: CASSISAASYSNQPQHF; size: -; D: -; J: TRBJ1-5; V: TRBV19
DNA: TGTGCCAGCAGCTCCTTCTGGACAGGGTCTACCTACGAGCAGTACTTC; CDR3: CASSSFWTGSTYEQYF; size: -; D: TRBD1; J: TRBJ2-7; V: TRBV7-2
DNA: TGCGCCAGCAGCTTGTGGGGTTGGACGGGAAGGGCAGATACGCAGTATTTT; CDR3: CASSLWGWTGRADTQYF; size: -; D: -; J: TRBJ2-3; V: TRBV5-1
DNA: TGTGCCAGCAGTCCTCGGAGAGTAGCGGAGCCACTTTACGAGCAGTACTTC; CDR3: CASSPRRVAEPLYEQYF; size: -; D: -; J: TRBJ2-7; V: TRBV28
DNA: TGTGCCAGCAGTGAATATGGACAGGGCGCAGATACGCAGTATTTT; CDR3: CASSEYGQGADTQYF; size: -; D: TRBD1; J: TRBJ2-3; V: TRBV25-1
DNA: TGTGCCAGCAGTTACTCGAGTAGGGGGCATTCCATGAACACTGAAGCTTTCTTT; CDR3: CASSYSSRGHSMNTEAFF; size: -; D: TRBD1; J: TRBJ1-1; V: TRBV6-2/TRBV6-3
DNA: TGTGCCAGCAACCTAGCAGGGGTTGGCACCGGGGAGCTGTTTTTT; CDR3: CASNLAGVGTGELFF; size: -; D: -; J: TRBJ2-2; V: TRBV5-5
DNA: TGTGCCAGCAGTGACGAAGAGACCCAGTACTTC; CDR3: CASSDEETQYF; size: -; D: -; J: TRBJ2-5; V: TRBV2
DNA: TGTGCCAGCAGCTTCCTGGGGAGCTACGAGCAGTACTTC; CDR3: CASSFLGSYEQYF; size: -; D: -; J: TRBJ2-7; V: TRBV5-5
DNA: TGTGCCAGCAGCGCCGGGGGGACAGGTAAAAATGAGCAGTTCTTC; CDR3: CASSAGGTGKNEQFF; size: -; D: -; J: TRBJ2-1; V: TRBV7-2
DNA: TGCGCCAGCAGCTTGGGGGACAGGGGCACTGAAGCTTTCTTT; CDR3: CASSLGDRGTEAFF; size: many; D: TRBD1; J: TRBJ1-1; V: TRBV5-1
DNA: TGTGCCAGCAGTTCGACTAGCGCAAGCTCCTACAATGAGCAGTTCTTC; CDR3: CASSSTSASSYNEQFF; size: -; D: TRBD2; J: TRBJ2-1; V: TRBV6-5
DNA: TGTGCCAGCAGCTTAGACAGGAACACTGAAGCTTTCTTT; CDR3: CASSLDRNTEAFF; size: -; D: -; J: TRBJ1-1; V: TRBV7-2
DNA: TGTGCCAGCAGGCTGACAGGGGTAGGATATGGCTACACCTTC; CDR3: CASRLTGVGYGYTF; size: -; D: TRBD1; J: TRBJ1-2; V: TRBV6-5
DNA: TGTGCCAGCAGCCAAGATCGCCTAGCAGAGACCCAGTACTTC; CDR3: CASSQDRLAETQYF; size: -; D: -; J: TRBJ2-5; V: TRBV4-2
DNA: TGTGCCAGCAGTTCGCCGGGACAGGGGAGCAATCAGCCCCAGCATTTT; CDR3: CASSSPGQGSNQPQHF; size: -; D: TRBD1; J: TRBJ1-5; V: TRBV28
DNA: TGTGCCAGCAGCTCACAGGGTCGGAATGAGCAGTTCTTC; CDR3: CASSSQGRNEQFF; size: -; D: -; J: TRBJ2-1; V: TRBV11-3
DNA: TGCGCCAGCAGCCCGAAGGCCGGGGTAGGAACCGAGCAGTACTTC; CDR3: CASSPKAGVGTEQYF; size: -; D: -; J: TRBJ2-7; V: TRBV5-1
DNA: TGTGCCAGCAGCTCGACAGAAACTTATAGCAATCAGCCCCAGCATTTT; CDR3: CASSSTETYSNQPQHF; size: -; D: -; J: TRBJ1-5; V: TRBV7-8
DNA: TGTGCCGCGATGACAGGGATTAATCAGCCCCAGCATTTT; CDR3: CAAMTGINQPQHF; size: -; D: TRBD1; J: TRBJ1-5; V: TRBV2
DNA: TGTGCCAGCAGCTTAGTACCTGATACAGGGCGAAACACTGAAGCTTTCTTT; CDR3: CASSLVPDTGRNTEAFF; size: -; D: -; J: TRBJ1-1; V: TRBV7-9
DNA: TGTGCCAGCAGCCCCACCCGGGACAGCTCCTACAATGAGCAGTTCTTC; CDR3: CASSPTRDSSYNEQFF; size: -; D: TRBD1; J: TRBJ2-1; V: TRBV5-5
DNA: TGTGCCACCAGCTCCCAGGGGCCCACAGATACGCAGTATTTT; CDR3: CATSSQGPTDTQYF; size: -; D: -; J: TRBJ2-3; V: TRBV15
DNA: TGTGCTAGTGGTTTGGAAGGAGGTAGGACTTATGAGCAGTTCTTC; CDR3: CASGLEGGRTYEQFF; size: -; D: -; J: TRBJ2-1; V: TRBV12-5
DNA: TGTGCCAGTAGCCAGGGCTTGGCTAATGAAAAACTGTTTTTT; CDR3: CASSQGLANEKLFF; size: -; D: -; J: TRBJ1-4; V: TRBV19
DNA: TGTGCCGGCCGAAGCGGGAGTAGGTACAATGAGCAGTTCTTC; CDR3: CAGRSGSRYNEQFF; size: -; D: TRBD2; J: TRBJ2-1; V: TRBV2
DNA: TGTGCCAGCAGCCAAGACCTCACTAGCGGGGCCTACGAGCAGTACTTC; CDR3: CASSQDLTSGAYEQYF; size: once; D: TRBD2; J: TRBJ2-7; V: TRBV7-2
DNA: TGTGCCAGCAGCTTAATAGGTCACAGGGGCGGTCAGGAAAAACTGTTTTTT; CDR3: CASSLIGHRGGQEKLFF; size: -; D: TRBD1; J: TRBJ1-4; V: TRBV11-2
DNA: TGCGCCAGCAGCTTGGGTGACAGGGGGCCCGGGTGGACTGAAGCTTTCTTT; CDR3: CASSLGDRGPGWTEAFF; size: -; D: TRBD1; J: TRBJ1-1; V: TRBV5-1
DNA: TGTGCCAGCACCGTGAATCAGGGGATCCAAGAGACCCAGTACTTC; CDR3: CASTVNQGIQETQYF; size: -; D: -; J: TRBJ2-5; V: TRBV6-6
DNA: TGTGCCAGCAGTACTTCACTCAGGACAGGGCACGTAGAGACCCAGTACTTC; CDR3: CASSTSLRTGHVETQYF; size: once; D: TRBD1; J: TRBJ2-5; V: TRBV27
DNA: TGTGCCAGCAGCCGAAAGACTAGCGGGAGTGAATGGAGCTTATACAATGAGCAGTTCTTC; CDR3: CASSRKTSGSEWSLYNEQFF; size: few; D: TRBD2; J: TRBJ2-1; V: TRBV4-2
DNA: TGCGCCAGCAGTCGAGGACCCGACAGGCATGAAAAACTGTTTTTT; CDR3: CASSRGPDRHEKLFF; size: -; D: -; J: TRBJ1-4; V: TRBV23-1
DNA: TGTGCCAGTAGTTTTAAGACTACCTACGAGCAGTACTTC; CDR3: CASSFKTTYEQYF; size: -; D: -; J: TRBJ2-7; V: TRBV19
DNA: TGCAGCGGCCTCCGGGACAGGGGAGAGACCCAGTACTTC; CDR3: CSGLRDRGETQYF; size: -; D: TRBD1; J: TRBJ2-5; V: TRBV29-1
DNA: TGTGCCAGCAGTTTAACCTCCGGGACTAGCGGGAGGGGCGGGGAGCTGTTTTTT; CDR3: CASSLTSGTSGRGGELFF; size: -; D: TRBD2; J: TRBJ2-2; V: TRBV28
DNA: TGCGCCAGCAGCTTCGACAGTCCAAGCAATCAGCCCCAGCATTTT; CDR3: CASSFDSPSNQPQHF; size: -; D: -; J: TRBJ1-5; V: TRBV5-1
DNA: TGTGCCAGCAGTTCGTACAGGGGCAATGAGCAGTTCTTC; CDR3: CASSSYRGNEQFF; size: -; D: TRBD1; J: TRBJ2-1; V: TRBV28